One and the same sample provided the 29 T cell receptor beta chains below, sequenced in a study of CD8 T cells in ankylosing spondylitis. A single record per CDR3 protein comes from TCRdb applying MiXCR to the 5' RACE reads. The table has under 550,000 distinct CDR3 sequences, roughly 26% seen once; the top ten hold under 0.9%. Study outcomes and limitations: Made up of under ten highly homologous variants, a TCR beta motif appeared characteristic of ankylosing spondylitis blood.

The antigens these receptors bind are not known. Sequences were obtained from blood, either unsorted or a sorted T cell fraction (not recorded which). The receptors derive from a male donor with ankylosing spondylitis.

The chain combines TRBV12-3 or TRBV12-4 with TRBJ2-3, with 7 bases fitting TRBD1. Trimming cost V 5 bases and J 8 bases; bases outside gene matches: 13. The CDR3 consists of 15 residues. The CDR3 nucleotides are TGTGCCAGCAGTGCCCGACAGGGCGCACAGGTTACGCAGTATTTT. This codes for CASSARQGAQVTQYF.

The chain couples TRBV6-2 or TRBV6-3 to TRBJ2-7; D perhaps matches TRBD1 (6 bases). The CDR3 consists of 12 residues. Trimming shortened V by 5 bases and J by 6 bases, and 11 bases separated the two germline ends. Germline values: CDR1 MNHEY, CDR2 SVGEGT. For the CDR3, the DNA is TGTGCCAGCAGTACCTTGGGGGCCGAGCAGTACTTC. It specifies CASSTLGAEQYF.

This clonotype was picked up a small number of times. V gene TRBV27 combines with J gene TRBJ2-1; 13 nucleotides line up with TRBD2. V lost 3 bases to trimming and J lost 2 bases; unmatched junction nucleotides: 1. CDR3 length: 16 amino acids. Looked up from germline, CDR1 is MNHEY and CDR2 is SMNVEV (reference sequence). The CDR3: CASSFGLAGAYNEQFF. The CDR3 region has the DNA TGTGCCAGCAGTTTCGGACTAGCGGGAGCCTACAATGAGCAGTTCTTC.

The chain employs TRBV29-1 and TRBJ2-1; D ambiguous. Germline values: CDR1 SQVTM, CDR2 ANQGSEA. This CDR3 spans 14 amino acids. Trimming shortened V by 8 bases and J by 0 bases, and 14 bases separated the two germline ends. The CDR3: CSFYGLSSYNEQFF. CDR3 nucleotides: TGCAGCTTTTACGGGCTTAGCTCCTACAATGAGCAGTTCTTC.

Comment on this clonotype: This may arise from a read error, as a much more abundant clone is one base away. The chain carries TRBV20-1 and TRBJ2-1; 9 bases fit TRBD2. The CDR3 runs to 16 residues. Germline assignment: CDR1 DFQATT and CDR2 SNEGSKA (reference sequence). This chain's CDR3 is CCARVDSGSSYNEQFF. In nucleotides, the CDR3 is TGCTGTGCTAGAGTGGATAGCGGGAGCTCCTACAATGAGCAGTTCTTC.

This clonotype was seen at least ten times. The V and J genes are TRBV11-2 and TRBJ2-3; D not certain. The CDR3 sequence is 15 residues long. Germline V CDR1 and CDR2: SGHAT, FQNNGV. V was clipped by 0 bases and J by 1 base, with 8 bases between them. CDR3: CASSLDLYRTDTQYF. The CDR3 region has the DNA TGTGCCAGCAGCTTAGATCTATACCGCACAGATACGCAGTATTTT.

CDR3 sequence: CASSDPSNTDTQYF. The DNA for the CDR3 is TGTGCCAGCAGCGACCCCTCTAACACAGATACGCAGTATTTT. V is TRBV12-3 or TRBV12-4 and J is TRBJ2-3; D not resolved. The ends were cut back, 6 bases at V and 2 bases at J, with 12 bases in the middle. This CDR3 region has 14 residues.

The V gene is TRBV10-3, the J gene TRBJ2-1; possibly TRBD2 for D (7 bases). The CDR3 is made up of 15 amino acids. V lost 6 bases and J lost 2, with 14 bases in between. Germline assignment: CDR1 ENHRY and CDR2 SYGVKD. DNA of the CDR3: TGTGCCATCAGAAAGGGGGAGGGGACCTACAATGAGCAGTTCTTC. This codes for CAIRKGEGTYNEQFF.

Many counts were recorded for this clonotype. The V call is TRBV5-1, the J call TRBJ2-3, with D maybe TRBD1 (5 bases). The germline V and J ends were trimmed by 5 bases and 2 bases, with 12 bases remaining between them. CDR1 SGHRS and CDR2 YFSETQ come from the germline V gene. The CDR3 length is 14 residues. The CDR3 loop is CASRPTGLTDTQYF. CDR3 DNA sequence: TGCGCCAGCAGACCAACAGGCCTCACAGATACGCAGTATTTT.

This chain links TRBV6-2 or TRBV6-3 with TRBJ1-1; unclear D gene. Trimming removed 6 bases from V and 3 bases from J, with 11 bases in between. This CDR3 has 13 residues. CDR1 is MNHEY, CDR2 SVGEGT, per germline. The CDR3 DNA is TGTGCCAGCAGAAGACCGTTGCACACTGAAGCTTTCTTT. Protein: CASRRPLHTEAFF.

V usage is TRBV21-1 and J usage is TRBJ2-1; the DNA was not used to check the table's D call, TRBD2. TRBV21-1 is shown as a pseudogene. This CDR3 contains 15 residues. DNA of the CDR3: TGTGCCAGCAGCCTTGGCCTAGCGGCCATGCATGAGCAGTTCTTC. Amino acids: CASSLGLAAMHEQFF.

The chain has TRBV24-1 and TRBJ1-1; D remains ambiguous. This CDR3 comprises 15 residues. In germline, CDR1 is KGHDR, CDR2 SFDVKD. V lost 2 bases and J lost 1, with 10 bases in between. The chain's CDR3 is CATSDSSAPNTEAFF. The CDR3 DNA reads TGTGCCACCAGTGATTCCTCAGCCCCGAACACTGAAGCTTTCTTT.

This clonotype was detected once. The rearrangement uses TRBV5-1 and TRBJ1-2; 9 nucleotides align to TRBD1. V lost 4 bases to trimming and J lost 5 bases; unmatched junction nucleotides: 6. The germline gives CDR1 SGHRS, CDR2 YFSETQ. The CDR3 runs to 14 residues. CDR3 coding DNA: TGCGCCAGCAGCGAACCGGGACAGGGATATGGCTACACCTTC. Amino acids: CASSEPGQGYGYTF.

This clonotype was picked up many times. The chain combines TRBV20-1 with TRBJ2-1; the D gene is possibly TRBD1 (5 bases). The CDR3 has 13 residues. Germline V lookup: CDR1 DFQATT, CDR2 SNEGSKA (reference sequence). Trimming removed 6 bases from V and 7 bases from J, with 16 bases in between. CDR3 sequence (DNA): TGCAGTGCCCCTTCGGCAGGGCGGAATGAGCAGTTCTTC. Protein: CSAPSAGRNEQFF.

The chain links TRBV3-1 to TRBJ2-1; a weak D match, TRBD2 (7 bases). The V and J ends lost 5 bases and 10 bases respectively, with 15 bases between them. Germline V CDR1 and CDR2: LGHDT, YNNKEL (reference sequence). The CDR3 spans 13 residues. In DNA form, the CDR3 reads TGTGCCAGCAGCAAGGGCGGGGGCCAGGAGCAGTTCTTC. It is translated as CASSKGGGQEQFF.

The chain employs TRBV5-1 and TRBJ2-3, with 7 nucleotides matching TRBD2. The trim removed 3 bases at V and 12 bases at J, leaving 10 bases unmatched. The length of the CDR3 is 13 residues. CDR1 is SGHRS, CDR2 YFSETQ, per germline. For the CDR3, the DNA is TGCGCCAGCAGCTACGTGGGGGGGGACCCTCAGTATTTT. Residues: CASSYVGGDPQYF.

This clonotype was seen many times. The rearrangement joins TRBV12-3 or TRBV12-4 to TRBJ2-1; D is unresolved. The CDR3 spans 11 residues. The germline V and J ends were trimmed by 5 bases and 3 bases, with 2 bases remaining between them. The CDR3 sequence is CASSNYNEQFF. DNA for the CDR3: TGTGCCAGCAGTAACTACAATGAGCAGTTCTTC.

In its sample, this clonotype was seen a few times. The chain has TRBV29-1 and TRBJ2-4; 8 bases are a match to TRBD2. The CDR3 is made up of 14 amino acids. The J segment lost 7 bases and the V segment lost 1 base, leaving 6 bases of the junction unmatched. In germline, CDR1 is SQVTM, CDR2 ANQGSEA. CDR3 sequence reads: CSVEVSSGSNIQYF. CDR3 coding DNA: TGCAGCGTTGAAGTTAGCAGCGGGAGTAACATTCAGTACTTC.

This clonotype was counted a few times. The chain uses TRBV12-3 or TRBV12-4 and TRBJ1-4; D not certain. The length of the CDR3 is 15 residues. V dropped 5 bases and J dropped 4 bases, with 14 bases sitting between them. The CDR3 nucleotides read TGTGCCAGCAGTGGGGATGGGAGGCTTAATGAAAAACTGTTTTTT. Its translation is CASSGDGRLNEKLFF.

The V and J genes are TRBV20-1 and TRBJ2-3; 10 bases match TRBD2. The CDR3 has 14 amino acids. The germline gives CDR1 DFQATT, CDR2 SNEGSKA (reference sequence). CDR3 nucleotide sequence: TGCAGCGTCGAACTAGCGGGAATCACAGATACGCAGTATTTT. It encodes CSVELAGITDTQYF.

The DNA for the CDR3 is TGTGCCTGGAGGCACAGGGCTCGCTCTGGGGCCAACGTCCTGACTTTC. As protein: CAWRHRARSGANVLTF. The chain carries TRBV30 and TRBJ2-6; D is possibly TRBD1 (6 bases). The CDR3 covers 16 residues. The V end lost 3 bases, the J end lost 0 bases, and 12 bases lay between the germline ends. Germline assignment: CDR1 GTSNPN and CDR2 SVGIG (reference sequence).

J is TRBJ1-2 and V is TRBV3-1; no firm D call. V was clipped by 0 bases and J by 8 bases, with 13 bases between them. CDR3 length: 14 amino acids. Germline V CDR1 and CDR2: LGHDT, YNNKEL (reference sequence). The CDR3 reads CASSQDERVGGYTF. The CDR3, as DNA: TGTGCCAGCAGCCAAGATGAAAGGGTGGGAGGCTACACCTTC.

This clonotype was detected only a few times. This chain joins TRBV3-1 and TRBJ2-5; D uncertain. V lost 4 bases and J 5 bases, leaving 8 bases between the germline ends. Germline V gene lookup returns CDR1 LGHDT and CDR2 YNNKEL (reference sequence). The CDR3 extends over 12 amino acids. CDR3 residues: CASSPNTETQYF. The DNA of the CDR3 is TGTGCCAGCAGCCCAAACACGGAGACCCAGTACTTC.

CDR3 protein: CSVEQVSTDTQYF. DNA of the CDR3: TGCAGCGTTGAACAGGTCAGCACAGATACGCAGTATTTT. The genes are TRBV29-1 and TRBJ2-3; D call uncertain. The CDR3 sequence is 13 residues long. Trimming shortened V by 2 bases and J by 0 bases, and 6 bases separated the two germline ends. The germline gives CDR1 SQVTM, CDR2 ANQGSEA.

This clonotype was observed at least ten times. The chain couples TRBV12-3 or TRBV12-4 to TRBJ2-5; a weak D match, TRBD2 (6 bases). This CDR3 has 15 amino acids. V lost 5 bases, J lost 5 bases, and 18 bases lay in between. DNA for the CDR3: TGTGCCAGCAGTCTAACTAGCCCGACGAGGGAGACCCAGTACTTC. Amino acids: CASSLTSPTRETQYF.

The genes are TRBV30 and TRBJ1-2; D unclear. The germline V gene encodes CDR1 GTSNPN and CDR2 SVGIG (reference sequence). The CDR3 contains 11 residues. V lost 2 bases and J lost 6, with 7 bases in between. Here the CDR3 DNA reads TGTGCCTGGAGTATGGGGAATGGCTACACCTTC. Amino acids: CAWSMGNGYTF. Filled out from reference TRBV30 and TRBJ1-2, the complete variable domain reads SQTIHQWPATLVQPVGSPLSLECTVEGTSNPNLYWYRQAAGRGLQLLFYSVGIGQISSEVPQNLSASRPQDRQFILSSKKLLLSDSGFYLCAWSMGNGYTFGSGTRLTVV.

The CDR3 DNA sequence: TGCAGTGCTAGATCGTCAGGGGGAAATGAGCAGTTCTTC. It encodes CSARSSGGNEQFF. This rearrangement joins TRBV20-1 to TRBJ2-1, with 7 bases aligning to TRBD1. Germline V gives CDR1 DFQATT, CDR2 SNEGSKA (reference sequence). V lost 2 bases, J lost 7 bases, and 5 bases stayed unmatched. CDR3 length: 13 residues.

This rearrangement joins TRBV3-1 to TRBJ2-7; TRBD1 matches 8 bases. Germline loops: CDR1 LGHDT, CDR2 YNNKEL (reference sequence). V shed 6 bases, J shed 4 bases, and the junction held 8 bases outside the gene matches. The CDR3 runs to 14 residues. CDR3 loop: CASSLDRGRYEQYF. The CDR3 region has the DNA TGTGCCAGCAGTCTTGACAGGGGCAGGTACGAGCAGTACTTC.

This chain links TRBV3-1 with TRBJ2-2; D call uncertain. Germline CDR1 LGHDT, CDR2 YNNKEL (reference sequence). Trimming removed 0 bases at V and 5 bases at J, with 7 bases between. This CDR3 spans 14 amino acids. CDR3 in amino acids: CASSQEGTTGELFF. In DNA form, the CDR3 reads TGTGCCAGCAGCCAAGAGGGCACGACCGGGGAGCTGTTTTTT.